These T cell receptor beta chains were read from a single sample in a study of cytomegalovirus exposure and HLA in healthy donors. Sequencing used immunoSEQ multiplex PCR; TCRdb keeps in-frame clones, though not all of them. The profile shows around 190,000 clones, 70% to 80% of them singletons. Sample: PBMCs. These receptors were collected from a woman aged 45 to 65 in good health and CMV-seronegative. CDR3s include the opening cysteine and the closing phenylalanine or tryptophan. The D gene is left open where the match is weak. Size values are once, few and many counts, or a class for expanded clones, and some rows have none.

d_call	j_call	v_call	clone_size	cdr3_aa	cdr3_nt
.	TRBJ1-5	TRBV28	.	CASSIDNSNQPQHF	TGTGCCAGCAGTATAGACAATAGCAATCAGCCCCAGCATTTT
.	TRBJ1-3	TRBV14	once	CASSHSSGNTIYF	TGTGCCAGCAGCCACAGCTCTGGAAACACCATATATTTT
.	TRBJ2-5	TRBV11-2	once	CASSLTGTWETQYF	TGTGCCAGCAGCCTCACCGGGACATGGGAGACCCAGTACTTC
TRBD1	TRBJ1-1	TRBV11-2	few	CASSLGDRGRSGTEAFF	TGTGCCAGCAGCTTAGGGGACAGGGGGCGGTCGGGCACTGAAGCTTTCTTT
.	TRBJ1-6	TRBV4-3	few	CASSQDGLPNSYNSPLHF	TGCGCCAGCAGCCAAGATGGACTCCCGAACTCCTATAATTCACCCCTCCACTTT
.	TRBJ2-2	TRBV5-1	.	CASSLWSGTSQTGELFF	TGCGCCAGCAGCTTGTGGTCCGGGACTTCCCAGACCGGGGAGCTGTTTTTT
.	TRBJ2-1	TRBV5-1	.	CASSWGDGYNEQFF	TGCGCCAGCAGCTGGGGGGACGGCTACAATGAGCAGTTCTTC
TRBD1	TRBJ1-2	TRBV6-5	.	CASSYDRGAFGYTF	TGTGCCAGCAGTTATGACAGGGGGGCATTTGGCTACACCTTC
.	TRBJ2-3	TRBV19	.	CASTFTGSEDTQYF	TGTGCCAGTACCTTTACAGGGAGTGAGGATACGCAGTATTTT
TRBD1	TRBJ1-2	TRBV6-5	.	CASRGWDRREYGYTF	TGTGCCAGCAGGGGGTGGGACAGACGGGAATATGGCTACACCTTC